The source of this TCR beta chain is a study of cytomegalovirus exposure and HLA in healthy donors. Germline CDR1 SGHRS, CDR2 YFSETQ. V shed 4 bases and J shed 4 bases, with 11 bases lying between them. This CDR3 has 13 amino acids. This PCR relied on a set of 60 Vbeta primers and 13 Jbeta primers. Libraries were prepared by immunoSEQ multiplex PCR; TCRdb keeps only in-frame clonotypes and omits some of them. This sample's clone table lists 100,000 to 150,000 clones. Healthy bone marrow donors made up the cohort. With regard to this clone: Its matching antigen is unknown.

Study-wide findings and caveats: Per published reports, the classifier diagnosed cytomegalovirus status with high specificity and sensitivity.

Sequencing input: PBMCs. The V call is TRBV5-1, the J call TRBJ1-1; possibly TRBD1 for D (5 bases). The receptor's source is a man between 18 and 29 years old in good health and CMV-seronegative. Here the CDR3 DNA reads TGCGCCAGCAGCCAGGGAGGGTCCACTGAAGCTTTCTTT. It yields the protein CASSQGGSTEAFF.